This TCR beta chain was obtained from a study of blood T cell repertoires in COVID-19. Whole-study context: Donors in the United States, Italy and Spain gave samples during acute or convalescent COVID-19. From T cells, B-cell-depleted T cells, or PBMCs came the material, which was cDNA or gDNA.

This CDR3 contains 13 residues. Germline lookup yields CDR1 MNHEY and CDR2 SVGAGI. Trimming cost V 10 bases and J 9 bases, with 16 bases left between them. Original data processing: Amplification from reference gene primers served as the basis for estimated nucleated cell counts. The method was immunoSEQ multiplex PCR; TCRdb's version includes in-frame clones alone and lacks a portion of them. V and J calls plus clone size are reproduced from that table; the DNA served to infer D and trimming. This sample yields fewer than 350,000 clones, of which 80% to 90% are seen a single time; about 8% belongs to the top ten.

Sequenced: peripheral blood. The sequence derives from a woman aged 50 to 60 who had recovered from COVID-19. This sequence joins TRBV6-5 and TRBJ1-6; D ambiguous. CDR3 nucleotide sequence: TGTGCCACCGAGGAGGTTATCTTTTCACCCCTCCACTTT. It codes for CATEEVIFSPLHF.